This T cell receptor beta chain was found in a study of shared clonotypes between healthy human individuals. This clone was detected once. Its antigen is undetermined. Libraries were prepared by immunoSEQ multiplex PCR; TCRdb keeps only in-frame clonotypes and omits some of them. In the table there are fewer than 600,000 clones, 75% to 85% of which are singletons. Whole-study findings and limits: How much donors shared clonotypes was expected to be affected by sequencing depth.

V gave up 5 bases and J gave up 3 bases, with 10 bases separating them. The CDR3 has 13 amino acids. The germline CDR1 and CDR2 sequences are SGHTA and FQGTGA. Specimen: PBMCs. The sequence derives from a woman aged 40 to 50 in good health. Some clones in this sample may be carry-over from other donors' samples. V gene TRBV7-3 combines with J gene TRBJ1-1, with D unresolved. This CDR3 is CASSPSTYTEAFF. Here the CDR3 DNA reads TGTGCCAGCAGCCCTTCGACATACACTGAAGCTTTCTTT. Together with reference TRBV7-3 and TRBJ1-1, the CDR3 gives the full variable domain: GAGVSQTPSNKVTEKGKYVELRCDPISGHTALYWYRQSLGQGPEFLIYFQGTGAADDSGLPNDRFFAVRPEGSVSTLKIQRTERGDSAVYLCASSPSTYTEAFFGQGTRLTVV.